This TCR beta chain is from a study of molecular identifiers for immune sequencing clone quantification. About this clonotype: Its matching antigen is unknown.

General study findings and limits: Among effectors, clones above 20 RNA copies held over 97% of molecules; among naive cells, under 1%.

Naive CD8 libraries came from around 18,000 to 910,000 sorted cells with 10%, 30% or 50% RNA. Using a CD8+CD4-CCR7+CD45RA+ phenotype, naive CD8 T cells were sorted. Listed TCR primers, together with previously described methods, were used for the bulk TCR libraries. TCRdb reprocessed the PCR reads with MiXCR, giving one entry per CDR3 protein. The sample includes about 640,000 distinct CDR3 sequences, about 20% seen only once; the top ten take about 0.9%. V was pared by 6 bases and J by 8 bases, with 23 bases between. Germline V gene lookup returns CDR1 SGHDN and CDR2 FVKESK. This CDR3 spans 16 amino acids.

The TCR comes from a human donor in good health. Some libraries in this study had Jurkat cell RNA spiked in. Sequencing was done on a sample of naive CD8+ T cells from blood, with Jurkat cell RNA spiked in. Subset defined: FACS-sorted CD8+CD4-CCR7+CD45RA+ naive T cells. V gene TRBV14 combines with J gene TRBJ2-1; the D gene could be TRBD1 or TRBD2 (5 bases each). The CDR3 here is CASSIGEWGALDEQFF. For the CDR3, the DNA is TGTGCCAGCAGTATAGGGGAGTGGGGCGCGTTGGATGAGCAGTTCTTC.